This T cell receptor beta chain was identified in a study of cytomegalovirus exposure and HLA in healthy donors. Concerning this clone itself: Antigen: not known.

Whole-study results and caveats: 164 TCR beta chains were listed as cytomegalovirus-associated. Using the classifier, cytomegalovirus status was reportedly diagnosed with high specificity and sensitivity. The tendency of first-cohort TCR clusters to co-occur in the 100 to 150 validation repertoires emerged from a later analysis.

TCRdb keeps only in-frame clones here, not all; method: immunoSEQ multiplex PCR. The sample has some 190,000 clones; more than 75% are singletons. Sequencing was done on a sample of PBMCs. This clonotype was obtained from a man younger than 40 in good health and CMV-seropositive.

The CDR3 nucleotides read TGCAGCGTTGAGCCCAAAAGCTCCTACAATGAGCAGTTCTTC. Translating gives CSVEPKSSYNEQFF. The chain employs TRBV29-1 and TRBJ2-1; D gene uncertain. The CDR3 loop spans 14 amino acids. The V gene lost 3 bases and the J gene lost 0 bases, with 9 bases spanning the gap. Germline V gene data show CDR1 as SQVTM and CDR2 as ANQGSEA.